These 22 T cell receptor beta chains originate from one sample sequenced in a study of vaccination effects on CD4 cells after COVID-19. The table came from immunoSEQ multiplex PCR; TCRdb's copy has only in-frame clones and leaves some out. Found here are about 27,000 clones, roughly 80% of them singletons; the top ten hold 1.4%. Antigen-specific CD4+ T cells were expanded (with viral peptide pools) by the ViraFEST assay ahead of sequencing. Having been cultured for 10 days, the cells underwent CD4+ T cell isolation. Vaccination of participants consisted of two doses of either the BNT162b2 or mRNA-1273 vaccine. Their antigens remain unidentified. The sequenced sample was CD4+ T cells from PBMCs cultured with HCoV-NL63 spike peptides, obtained after COVID-19 vaccination. The receptors originated from a human donor who received a COVID-19 vaccine. Some clones in this sample may be carry-over from other donors' samples.

The chain uses TRBV7-3 and TRBJ2-3; D is possibly TRBD1 or TRBD2 (5 bases each). From germline, CDR1 is SGHTA and CDR2 FQGTGA. There are 16 residues in the CDR3. V lost 8 bases to trimming and J lost 1 base, with 19 bases between them. This chain's CDR3 is CASSVGVQRGTDTQYF. The CDR3 DNA is TGTGCCAGCTCCGTGGGGGTCCAACGAGGCACAGATACGCAGTATTTT.

V usage is TRBV6-2 or TRBV6-3 and J usage is TRBJ2-5; 7 nucleotides line up with TRBD2. Looked up from germline, CDR1 is MNHEY and CDR2 is SVGEGT. The CDR3 runs 15 residues. The V segment lost 1 base and the J segment 0 bases; nucleotides outside the gene matches: 2. This CDR3 is CASSYFGGNQETQYF. In nucleotides, the CDR3 is TGTGCCAGCAGTTACTTCGGGGGGAACCAAGAGACCCAGTACTTC.

This sequence joins TRBV6-2 or TRBV6-3 and TRBJ1-3; D gene uncertain. With 6 bases removed from V and 0 bases from J, the gap between germline ends came to 24 bases. In germline, CDR1 is MNHEY, CDR2 SVGEGT. The CDR3 extends over 19 amino acids. The CDR3 protein is CASSTPRGAARDSGNTIYF. The CDR3 nucleotides are TGTGCCAGCAGCACCCCCCGGGGTGCGGCAAGAGACTCTGGAAACACCATATATTTT.

The chain carries TRBV4-1 and TRBJ1-3; D call uncertain. Trimming shortened V by 3 bases and J by 4 bases, and 4 bases separated the two germline ends. Per the germline V gene, CDR1 is MGHRA and CDR2 is YSYEKL. The CDR3 has 12 amino acids. The CDR3 loop reads CASSQEGNTIYF. CDR3 sequence (DNA): TGCGCCAGCAGCCAGGAGGGAAACACCATATATTTT.

J is TRBJ2-5 and V is TRBV6-5; TRBD1 matches at 8 bases. CDR1 is MNHEY and CDR2 is SVGAGI in the germline V gene. V was pared by 7 bases and J by 3 bases, with 10 bases of the junction left unmatched. This CDR3 is 15 amino acids long. CDR3 residues: CASTSGGPLEETQYF. The CDR3 DNA is TGTGCCAGCACCTCAGGGGGCCCCTTGGAAGAGACCCAGTACTTC.

This CDR3 reads CASSPRAETGTEAFF. CDR3 coding DNA: TGCGCCAGCAGCCCCAGGGCGGAAACGGGGACTGAAGCTTTCTTT. The chain is built from TRBV4-3 and TRBJ1-1; TRBD1 might be the D (5 bases). The germline gives CDR1 LGHNA, CDR2 YSLEER. Trimming removed 4 bases at V and 5 bases at J, with 17 bases between. CDR3 size: 15 residues.

The chain uses TRBV27 and TRBJ1-4; D may be TRBD1 (5 bases). The CDR3 is made up of 16 amino acids. In germline, CDR1 is MNHEY, CDR2 SMNVEV (reference sequence). The V end was cut by 5 bases, the J end by 6 bases, with 19 bases between. The CDR3, as DNA: TGTGCCAGCAGTCCCTCCCCCGGGGCGACGGATGAAAAACTGTTTTTT. Its protein product is CASSPSPGATDEKLFF.

The chain couples TRBV7-9 to TRBJ2-4, with 10 bases matching TRBD2. Trimming cost V 4 bases and J 7 bases; bases outside gene matches: 7. Germline values: CDR1 SEHNR, CDR2 FQNEAQ (reference sequence). This CDR3 is 15 amino acids long. CDR3 protein: CASSYSGGARNIQYF. The DNA for the CDR3 is TGTGCCAGCAGCTACAGCGGGGGGGCCAGGAACATTCAGTACTTC.

This clone has just one count. The J gene is TRBJ2-3, the V gene TRBV18; D unclear. Trimming left V 3 bases short and J 0 bases short, with 7 bases between. The CDR3 covers 14 residues. Germline CDR1 KGHSH, CDR2 LQKENI. CDR3 DNA sequence: TGTGCCAGCTCACCCCCCACTAGCACAGATACGCAGTATTTT. Amino acids: CASSPPTSTDTQYF.

This clone has only a few counts. The genes are TRBV7-9 and TRBJ1-2, with D uncertain. This CDR3 contains 15 residues. Germline values: CDR1 SEHNR, CDR2 FQNEAQ (reference sequence). The V and J ends lost 1 base and 0 bases respectively, with 9 bases between them. The CDR3 here is CASSLVGEANYGYTF. CDR3 bases: TGTGCCAGCAGCTTAGTAGGCGAGGCTAACTATGGCTACACCTTC.

The chain employs TRBV30 and TRBJ1-2; 12 positions agree with TRBD1. The CDR3 is made up of 17 amino acids. V gave up 6 bases and J gave up 5 bases; unmatched junction bases: 16. Looked up from germline, CDR1 is GTSNPN and CDR2 is SVGIG (reference sequence). This CDR3 is CACNRDRGRGIWYGYTF. In nucleotides, the CDR3 is TGTGCCTGCAACCGGGACAGGGGGCGTGGGATATGGTATGGCTACACCTTC.

The V and J genes are TRBV4-2 and TRBJ2-3; D is uncertain. The CDR3 has 14 amino acids. Germline CDR1 LGHNA, CDR2 YNFKEQ. V was trimmed by 1 base and J by 6 bases, leaving 11 bases between them. CDR3 sequence reads: CASSQGAQSDTQYF. The DNA for the CDR3 is TGTGCCAGCAGCCAAGGAGCGCAGTCCGATACGCAGTATTTT.

CDR3 DNA: TGTGCCAGCGGGCGGAGGGTTCCTGAAGCTTTCTTT. It translates to CASGRRVPEAFF. V gene TRBV21-1 combines with J gene TRBJ1-1. TRBV21-1 is a listed pseudogene. This CDR3 contains 12 residues.

This clone has a handful of counts. This sequence joins TRBV27 and TRBJ1-1; the D gene is possibly TRBD1 (6 bases). The V and J ends lost 3 bases and 5 bases respectively, with 7 bases between them. In germline, CDR1 is MNHEY, CDR2 SMNVEV (reference sequence). The CDR3 runs to 12 residues. CDR3 DNA sequence: TGTGCCAGCAGTTTTCAGGGGACTGAAGCTTTCTTT. The encoded protein is CASSFQGTEAFF.

This chain uses TRBV19 with TRBJ1-5; TRBD1 is a possible D gene (5 bases). The CDR3 contains 15 residues. Looked up from germline, CDR1 is LNHDA and CDR2 is SQIVND (reference sequence). V was pared by 9 bases and J by 3 bases, with 18 bases between. This CDR3 is CASNPGTGYNQPQHF. Here the CDR3 DNA reads TGTGCCAGCAACCCCGGGACGGGCTACAATCAGCCCCAGCATTTT.

V and J are TRBV7-9 and TRBJ1-1, with D unclear. The V gene lost 5 bases and the J gene lost 2 bases, with 18 bases spanning the gap. Looked up from germline, CDR1 is SEHNR and CDR2 is FQNEAQ (reference sequence). The CDR3 sequence is 16 residues long. As DNA, the CDR3 is TGTGCCAGCAGCCTAAGGGCAGAAACAAGAAACACTGAAGCTTTCTTT. Amino acids: CASSLRAETRNTEAFF.

The chain couples TRBV30 to TRBJ1-5; possibly TRBD1 for D (5 bases). Germline V lookup: CDR1 GTSNPN, CDR2 SVGIG (reference sequence). CDR3 length equals 14 residues. Between the trimmed V and J ends, which lost 0 bases and 4 bases, there was a span of 10 bases. The CDR3 nucleotides read TGTGCCTGGAGTGTAAGGGCAGGGAATCAGCCCCAGCATTTT. It specifies CAWSVRAGNQPQHF. Filled out from reference TRBV30 and TRBJ1-5, the complete variable domain reads SQTIHQWPATLVQPVGSPLSLECTVEGTSNPNLYWYRQAAGRGLQLLFYSVGIGQISSEVPQNLSASRPQDRQFILSSKKLLLSDSGFYLCAWSVRAGNQPQHFGDGTRLSIL.

The chain carries TRBV28 and TRBJ2-3; perhaps TRBD2 as D (5 bases). The germline V and J ends were trimmed by 6 bases and 4 bases, with 14 bases remaining between them. CDR1 is MDHEN, CDR2 SYDVKM, per germline. The CDR3 is 14 residues long. The CDR3 DNA reads TGTGCCAGCAGGTCATACGGGGTTTCAGATACGCAGTATTTT. Amino acid sequence: CASRSYGVSDTQYF.

The rearrangement uses TRBV28 and TRBJ2-4; 10 nucleotides match TRBD1. The CDR3 loop spans 18 amino acids. Trimming at V came to 2 bases and at J to 0 bases, leaving 7 bases not matched to a gene. Germline CDR1 is MDHEN and CDR2 is SYDVKM. CDR3 in amino acids: CASSLGTGVQGAKNIQYF. In DNA, the CDR3 is TGTGCCAGCAGTTTAGGGACAGGGGTTCAGGGAGCCAAAAACATTCAGTACTTC.

This rearrangement joins TRBV18 to TRBJ2-2, with TRBD1 as a possible D gene (5 bases). The CDR3 totals 16 residues. The V and J ends lost 0 bases and 0 bases respectively, with 8 bases between them. Germline CDR1 reads KGHSH; CDR2 reads LQKENI. The CDR3 here is CASSPPVGANTGELFF. The DNA of the CDR3 is TGTGCCAGCTCACCACCAGTAGGGGCGAACACCGGGGAGCTGTTTTTT.

This chain connects TRBV6-2 or TRBV6-3 to TRBJ2-2, with D uncertain. This CDR3 has 12 residues. The V end was cut by 4 bases, the J end by 4 bases, with 4 bases between. Germline V gene sequence: CDR1 MNHEY, CDR2 SVGEGT. The CDR3 sequence: CASSFSTGELFF. Written as DNA, the CDR3 is TGTGCCAGCAGTTTTTCCACCGGGGAGCTGTTTTTT.

Only one count was recorded for this clone. V usage is TRBV19 and J usage is TRBJ2-1; 12 nucleotides match TRBD2. This CDR3 region has 16 residues. The V and J ends lost 5 bases and 7 bases, in that order; junction bases with no gene match: 9. Germline V gene lookup returns CDR1 LNHDA and CDR2 SQIVND (reference sequence). The CDR3 is CASSARTSGALNEQFF. The CDR3 DNA reads TGTGCCAGTAGTGCAAGGACTAGCGGGGCCTTGAATGAGCAGTTCTTC.